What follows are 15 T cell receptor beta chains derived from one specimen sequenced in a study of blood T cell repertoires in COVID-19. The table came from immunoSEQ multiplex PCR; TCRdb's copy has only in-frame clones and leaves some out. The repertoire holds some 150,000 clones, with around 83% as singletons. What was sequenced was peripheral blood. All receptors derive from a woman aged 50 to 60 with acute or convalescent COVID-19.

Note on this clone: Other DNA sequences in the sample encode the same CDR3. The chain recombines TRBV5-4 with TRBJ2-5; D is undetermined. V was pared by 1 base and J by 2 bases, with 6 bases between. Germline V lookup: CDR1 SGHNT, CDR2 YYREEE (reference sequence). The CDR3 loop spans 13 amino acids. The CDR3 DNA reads TGTGCCAGCAGCTTGCCCACTCAAGAGACCCAGTACTTC. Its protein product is CASSLPTQETQYF.

The CDR3 bases are TGTGCCAGCAGCCAAGCCTCCCACTTTTGCATGAACACTGAAGCTTTCTTT. Its translation: CASSQASHFCMNTEAFF. The gene calls are TRBV3-1 (or the pseudogene TRBV3-2) and TRBJ1-1, with D uncertain. This CDR3 is 17 amino acids long. The V end lost 1 base, the J end lost 0 bases, and 15 bases lay between the germline ends. Germline CDR1 and CDR2: LGHDT and YNNKEL (reference sequence).

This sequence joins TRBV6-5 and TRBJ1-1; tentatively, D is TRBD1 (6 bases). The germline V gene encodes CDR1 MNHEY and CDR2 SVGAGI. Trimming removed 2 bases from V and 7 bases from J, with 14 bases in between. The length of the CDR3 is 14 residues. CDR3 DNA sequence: TGTGCCAGCAGTTACCTACAGGGCCCCAGTGAAGCTTTCTTT. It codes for CASSYLQGPSEAFF.

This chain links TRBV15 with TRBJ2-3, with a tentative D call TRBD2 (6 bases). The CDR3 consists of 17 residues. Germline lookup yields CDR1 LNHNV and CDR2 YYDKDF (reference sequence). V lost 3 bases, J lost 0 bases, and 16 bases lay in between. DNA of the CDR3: TGTGCCACCAGCAGCCCCTTCGCGGGACCGAGCACAGATACGCAGTATTTT. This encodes CATSSPFAGPSTDTQYF.

The CDR3 sequence: CASKRDYEQYF. The DNA of the CDR3 is TGCGCCAGCAAGCGGGACTACGAGCAGTACTTC. The chain links TRBV5-1 to TRBJ2-7; 7 bases match TRBD2. Germline lookup yields CDR1 SGHRS and CDR2 YFSETQ. J lost 3 bases, V lost 6 bases, and 0 bases had no gene match. CDR3 length: 11 amino acids.

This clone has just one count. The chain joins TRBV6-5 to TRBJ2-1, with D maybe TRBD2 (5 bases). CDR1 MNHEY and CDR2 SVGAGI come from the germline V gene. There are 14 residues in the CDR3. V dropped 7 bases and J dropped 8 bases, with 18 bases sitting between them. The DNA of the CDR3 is TGTGCCAGCATACTTACTAGAGATAGCGATGAGCAGTTCTTC. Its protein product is CASILTRDSDEQFF.

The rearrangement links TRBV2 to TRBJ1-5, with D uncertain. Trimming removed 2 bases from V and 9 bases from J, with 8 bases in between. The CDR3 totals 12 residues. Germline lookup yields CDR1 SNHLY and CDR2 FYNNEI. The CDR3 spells CASSEYSRPQHF. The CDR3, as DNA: TGTGCCAGCAGTGAATATAGTCGGCCCCAGCATTTT.

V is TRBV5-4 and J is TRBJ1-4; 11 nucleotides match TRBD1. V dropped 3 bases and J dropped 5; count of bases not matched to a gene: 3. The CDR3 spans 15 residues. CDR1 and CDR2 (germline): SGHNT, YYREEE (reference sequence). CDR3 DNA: TGTGCCAGCAGCTCGGGACAGGGGGGAAATGAAAAACTGTTTTTT. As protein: CASSSGQGGNEKLFF.

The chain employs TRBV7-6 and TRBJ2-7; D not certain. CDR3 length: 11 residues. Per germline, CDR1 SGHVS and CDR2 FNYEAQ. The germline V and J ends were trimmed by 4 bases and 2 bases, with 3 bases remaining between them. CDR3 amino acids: CASSSAYEQYF. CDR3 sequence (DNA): TGTGCCAGCAGCTCCGCCTACGAGCAGTACTTC.

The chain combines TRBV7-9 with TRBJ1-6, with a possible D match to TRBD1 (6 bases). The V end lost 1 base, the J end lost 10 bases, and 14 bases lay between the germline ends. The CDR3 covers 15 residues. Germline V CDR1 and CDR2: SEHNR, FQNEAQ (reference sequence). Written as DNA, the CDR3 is TGTGCCAGCAGCTTAGGAAACAGGGTGGGATCACCCCTCCACTTT. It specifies CASSLGNRVGSPLHF.

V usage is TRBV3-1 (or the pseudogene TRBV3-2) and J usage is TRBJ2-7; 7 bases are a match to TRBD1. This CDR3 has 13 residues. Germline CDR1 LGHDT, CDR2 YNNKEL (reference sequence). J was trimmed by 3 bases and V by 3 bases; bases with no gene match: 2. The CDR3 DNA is TGTGCCAGCAGCCACCAGGGGGACTACGAGCAGTACTTC. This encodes CASSHQGDYEQYF.

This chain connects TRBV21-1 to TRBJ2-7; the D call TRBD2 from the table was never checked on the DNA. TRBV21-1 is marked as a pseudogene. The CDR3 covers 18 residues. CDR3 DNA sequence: TGTGCCAGCAGAGTGGGTAGCGTCGAGGTATTATATCCCCTCGAGCAGTACTTC. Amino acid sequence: CASRVGSVEVLYPLEQYF.

The CDR3 sequence: CASSPVSEKLFF. In DNA, the CDR3 is TGTGCCAGCAGCCCCGTGAGTGAAAAACTGTTTTTT. V gene TRBV7-8 combines with J gene TRBJ1-4; D unresolved. Trimming cost V 5 bases and J 7 bases, with 8 bases left between them. CDR1 is SGHVS and CDR2 is FQNEAQ in the germline V gene. The CDR3 runs 12 residues.

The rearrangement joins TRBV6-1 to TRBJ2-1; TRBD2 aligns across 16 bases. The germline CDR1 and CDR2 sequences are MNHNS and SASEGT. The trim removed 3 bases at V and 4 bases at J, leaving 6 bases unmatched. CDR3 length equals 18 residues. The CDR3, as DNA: TGTGCCAGCAGTGACCCGGGACTAGCGGGGGGGCCTTACAATGAGCAGTTCTTC. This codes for CASSDPGLAGGPYNEQFF.

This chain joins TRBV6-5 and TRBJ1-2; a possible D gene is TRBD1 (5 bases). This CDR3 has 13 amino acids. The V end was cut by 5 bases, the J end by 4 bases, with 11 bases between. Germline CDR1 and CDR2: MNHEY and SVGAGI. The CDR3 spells CASSPTEVYGYTF. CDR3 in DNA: TGTGCCAGCAGTCCGACAGAGGTCTATGGCTACACCTTC.